This record covers a single TCR beta chain. A single count supports this clone. This receptor's antigen is unknown. No qualities accompany the bases; no much larger clone lies one base away. CDR3 length: 12 amino acids, cysteine to phenylalanine. Only the CDR3 part of the read is kept: 36 bases, read in frame from the first base. From a lookup of the germline V gene, CDR1 and CDR2 are SGHRS and YFSETQ. V is reduced by 0 bases and J by 7 bases, leaving a spacing of 5 bases between them. CD8 naive samples were CD45RO-negative cells positively selected for CCR7, giving a CD45RA+CCR7+ population that excluded TemRA cells. Healthy HIV-negative adults with no recently reported acute infections or vaccinations were included as donors. All donors were Caucasian adults living in Nashville, Tennessee, USA. Blood was collected by leukapheresis, and PBMCs were isolated by Ficoll-Histopaque density gradient centrifugation and then cryopreserved in liquid nitrogen vapor phase. Analytical flow cytometry was used to check the purity and quantity of each magnetically sorted T cell population. Genomic DNA was isolated from every sorted fraction and measured by UV absorbance on a Nanodrop 2000c.

Using the deep immunoSEQ assay, multiplex PCR amplified TCR CDR3 regions from genomic DNA. Extracted genomic DNA from each cell subset was spread evenly across all wells of several immunoSEQ 96-well plates, with each plate serving as a replicate. For sorted subsets, each replicate PCR was loaded with around 200 ng genomic DNA, equivalent to 30,000 or so T cell genomes. The purified libraries were quantified using a Qubit 3.0 fluorometer, sized with a Bioanalyzer 2100, and then quantified again using the KAPA Library Quantification kit. Every immunoSEQ 96-well plate was sequenced on a separate single-read 150-cycle Illumina NextSeq 550 flow cell. The authors' analysis ran thus. Because only junctional sequences without quality scores were contained in the immunoSEQ output, filtering matching that applied to full-length reads could not be performed. Sequences were annotated with PyIR, a Python wrapper for IgBLAST v1.9, and V/J genes and CDR3 were assigned using IMGT germline references. Any read was removed if the V/J assignment was weak (E-value above 1e-6), the CDR3 was missing, or the read contained stop codons, out-of-frame junctions, or ambiguous translated residues. V3J clonotypes were defined as sequences sharing the same inferred V gene, J gene, and CDR3 amino acid sequence. Percentage overlap between repertoires was calculated by dividing the number of shared unique clonotypes by the size of the smaller repertoire. RTK rarefaction, the Chao1 estimator, and Recon v2.1 estimates of unobserved clonotypes were used to assess repertoire richness. For all TCRbeta clonotypes obtained by the gDNA method from four donors, generation probabilities were computed with OLGA. This immuneACCESS table, as held by TCRdb, lists in-frame sequences with V and J called but not all clones. Of the missing ones, under half trace to an unresolved V gene in checked studies; the others have no known cause. Clonal size and the V and J genes are those of that table, whereas D and trimming came from the DNA. The sample table contains under 600,000 clones; only one count was recorded for 95% to 98% of them. 0.3% of the sample is in the top ten clones.

The data were obtained in a study of shared clonotypes between healthy human individuals (dated by TCRdb to between 2020 and 2021). Study-level background: The cohort comprised a couple of women and a few men aged 18 to 49 years. Per donor, three plates each were used for CD4 naive and CD4 memory, two for CD8 naive, and one for CD8 memory. To estimate repertoire size and how much clonotype sharing occurs between individuals, the study deeply sequenced the blood TCR repertoires of several healthy adults. Libraries were prepared and TCR repertoires were sequenced by different laboratories using diverse techniques, in order to increase sequencing depth and limit assay-specific biases. Leukapheresis yielded between about 0.85 and 10 billion PBMCs per donor.

General findings and caveats noted by the study authors: Even with the large sequencing depth, rarefaction of the sorted-subset datasets indicated that sequencing was incomplete. Higher generation probabilities were observed for clonotypes shared by all four sorted-subset donors than for non-shared clonotypes. Sampling was restricted to blood, and TCR repertoires in tissues likely differ from the TCR repertoires found in blood. Estimated clonotype richness was generally larger for naive than for memory subsets. Because the study included only a small number of donors, the genetic and exposure-history diversity represented was limited. About 5% of naive CD4, around 3.6% of naive CD8, about 2.4% of memory CD4, and 0.35% to 0.5% of memory CD8 clonotypes were shared across a few donors. Based on pairwise subsampling, the degree of clonotype sharing among donors was expected to be affected by sequencing depth.

Sequenced: naive CD8+ T cells sorted from blood. What this sample's cell subset or site label stands for: CD45RA+CCR7+. The chain joins TRBV5-1 to TRBJ2-1; the best D guess is TRBD2, with 5 bases matching. The TCR was taken from a young man in good health. The bases are TGCGCCAGCAGCTTGGAGCGGAATGAGCAGTTCTTC. Translated, this is CASSLERNEQFF.